The next 20 T cell receptor beta chains were all read from a single sample in a study of T cells in Graves' hyperthyroidism and ophthalmopathy. From RNA transcripts, TCR beta CDR3 regions were amplified. TCR CDR3 underwent first-round RT-PCR with the HTBI primer set. TCRdb redid the calling of the multiplex PCR reads with MiXCR, one entry per CDR3 protein. The repertoire holds about 360,000 distinct CDR3 sequences, with about 13% as singletons. Sequenced input: blood. These receptors were obtained from a man aged 25-45 years with Graves' hyperthyroidism that later progressed to Graves' ophthalmopathy.

The chain carries TRBV20-1 and TRBJ2-1; weak D call: TRBD1 (5 bases). Germline CDR1 and CDR2: DFQATT and SNEGSKA (reference sequence). Trimming cost V 5 bases and J 2 bases, with 16 bases left between them. The CDR3 is 15 residues long. CDR3 loop: CSAYLLLGPYNEQFF. In DNA, the CDR3 is TGCAGTGCTTACCTTCTGCTGGGGCCCTACAATGAGCAGTTCTTC.

This clonotype was counted many times. The chain combines TRBV6-5 with TRBJ1-3, with D unresolved. The CDR3 runs 17 residues. V was trimmed by 0 bases and J by 3 bases, leaving 15 bases between them. Germline V gene lookup returns CDR1 MNHEY and CDR2 SVGAGI. CDR3 residues: CASSYSMRGQSGNTIYF. In DNA form, the CDR3 reads TGTGCCAGCAGTTACTCGATGAGAGGGCAGAGTGGAAACACCATATATTTT.

The rearrangement joins TRBV4-2 to TRBJ2-3, with D hard to call. Trimming removed 0 bases from V and 2 bases from J, with 12 bases in between. Germline V gives CDR1 LGHNA, CDR2 YNFKEQ. This CDR3 is 16 amino acids long. The CDR3 region is CASSQELGPITDTQYF. CDR3 DNA: TGTGCCAGCAGCCAAGAACTCGGACCTATCACAGATACGCAGTATTTT.

In its sample, this clonotype was seen many times. The chain links TRBV12-3 or TRBV12-4 to TRBJ1-2; TRBD1 aligns across 8 bases. The trim removed 3 bases at V and 8 bases at J, leaving 5 bases unmatched. The CDR3 extends over 13 amino acids. Here the CDR3 DNA reads TGTGCCAGCAGTTTTCGCAGGGGGCAAGGCTACACCTTC. Encoded protein: CASSFRRGQGYTF.

The CDR3 sequence: CASSLETGGHYEQYF. CDR3 coding DNA: TGTGCCAGCAGCTTAGAAACCGGGGGGCACTACGAGCAGTACTTC. The rearrangement uses TRBV11-3 and TRBJ2-7; tentative D call: TRBD2 (7 bases). Trimming pared 0 bases from V and 3 bases from J, leaving 12 bases between. The CDR3 has 15 residues. Germline V gene lookup returns CDR1 SGHNT and CDR2 YENEEA.

As for this clonotype: A read error may produce the germline difference seen at one junction end. The rearrangement uses TRBV30 and TRBJ1-5; D is uncertain. Germline V gives CDR1 GTSNPN, CDR2 SVGIG (reference sequence). The CDR3 extends over 13 amino acids. The CDR3 bases are TGTGCCTGGAGTAACAGAGACAATCAGCCCAAGCATTTT. Its protein product is CAWSNRDNQPKHF.

This clonotype has at least ten counts. This sequence joins TRBV7-9 and TRBJ2-7; 8 bases map to TRBD2. Germline V gene sequence: CDR1 SEHNR, CDR2 FQNEAQ (reference sequence). The V and J ends lost 5 bases and 5 bases, in that order; junction bases with no gene match: 8. This CDR3 contains 14 residues. The CDR3 spells CASSPGLGTDEQYF. CDR3 nucleotides: TGTGCCAGCAGCCCGGGACTAGGTACGGACGAGCAGTACTTC.

This clonotype was detected only a few times. This may be a read error, as it is one base from a much larger clone. This chain uses TRBV2 with TRBJ1-5, with 7 nucleotides matching TRBD1. The CDR3 runs 13 residues. From germline, CDR1 is SNHLY and CDR2 FYNNEI. CDR3 nucleotides: TGTGCCGGCAGTCCTACAGGGGATCAGCCCCAGCATTTT. Protein product: CAGSPTGDQPQHF.

The chain is built from TRBV6-1 and TRBJ2-7, with 9 bases identical to TRBD1. Losses at the gene ends were 5 bases for V and 5 bases for J; bases not matched to a gene: 10. Germline values: CDR1 MNHNS, CDR2 SASEGT. The CDR3 consists of 15 residues. The CDR3 region has the DNA TGTGCCAGCAGTCATACAGGGGGCCGTTCGAACGAGCAGTACTTC. Protein product: CASSHTGGRSNEQYF.

The chain carries TRBV3-1 and TRBJ2-5; TRBD2 aligns across 8 bases. This CDR3 is built from 15 residues. The J segment lost 2 bases and the V segment lost 4 bases, leaving 6 bases of the junction unmatched. Germline CDR1 LGHDT, CDR2 YNNKEL (reference sequence). This CDR3 is CASSREIAGQETQYF. CDR3 nucleotides: TGTGCCAGCAGCCGAGAGATAGCGGGGCAAGAGACCCAGTACTTC.

This clonotype was picked up many times. The rearrangement joins TRBV3-1 to TRBJ2-1; D is unclear. The CDR3 sequence is 15 residues long. Germline CDR1 reads LGHDT; CDR2 reads YNNKEL (reference sequence). Trimming took 4 bases from V and 0 from J, leaving 10 bases between them. The CDR3 DNA sequence: TGTGCCAGCAGCCTGTCCCCCAGCTCCTACAATGAGCAGTTCTTC. Translation: CASSLSPSSYNEQFF.

This clonotype occurred a few times. This rearrangement joins TRBV15 to TRBJ2-3, with TRBD1 identical over 7 bases. V was pared by 6 bases and J by 1 base, with 4 bases of the junction left unmatched. The CDR3 totals 14 residues. Germline V gene sequence: CDR1 LNHNV, CDR2 YYDKDF (reference sequence). The CDR3 nucleotides read TGTGCCACCAGGACAGGGCTACGCACAGATACGCAGTATTTT. It specifies CATRTGLRTDTQYF.

This clonotype was counted ten times or more. The chain employs TRBV7-9 and TRBJ2-1, with TRBD2 as a possible D gene (5 bases). Germline assignment: CDR1 SEHNR and CDR2 FQNEAQ (reference sequence). V was pared by 2 bases and J by 5 bases, with 16 bases between. CDR3 length: 16 residues. DNA for the CDR3: TGTGCCAGCAGCTTAAGGGCGGGTACTTCCAACAATGAGCAGTTCTTC. Translation: CASSLRAGTSNNEQFF.

There are a few counts of this clonotype. The V and J genes are TRBV4-1 and TRBJ2-2; D is possibly TRBD1 (7 bases). Trimming shortened V by 1 base and J by 3 bases, and 15 bases separated the two germline ends. The CDR3 length is 17 residues. Germline assignment: CDR1 MGHRA and CDR2 YSYEKL. The CDR3: CASSQAGGGRDTGELFF. The CDR3 region has the DNA TGCGCCAGCAGCCAAGCAGGAGGGGGCCGTGACACCGGGGAGCTGTTTTTT.

This clonotype appeared a few times. The CDR3 loop is CASSPRDSLGQGNQPQHF. As DNA, the CDR3 is TGTGCCAGCAGCCCAAGGGACAGCCTAGGGCAAGGGAATCAGCCCCAGCATTTT. The V and J genes are TRBV5-4 and TRBJ1-5; 7 bases align to TRBD1. After removal of 4 bases from V and 4 bases from J, the junction contained 17 bases not matched to a gene. CDR1 is SGHNT, CDR2 YYREEE, per germline (reference sequence). The CDR3 is made up of 18 amino acids.

There are many counts of this clonotype. The chain links TRBV7-6 to TRBJ2-2, with D uncertain. The V end was cut by 1 base, the J end by 2 bases, with 11 bases between. The CDR3 length is 16 residues. Germline CDR1 SGHVS, CDR2 FNYEAQ. The CDR3 loop reads CASSLDQLPNTGELFF. The CDR3, as DNA: TGTGCCAGCAGCTTAGACCAGCTTCCCAACACCGGGGAGCTGTTTTTT.

The sample holds many counts of this clonotype. The rearrangement links TRBV11-2 to TRBJ2-3; TRBD1 might be the D (6 bases). CDR1 is SGHAT, CDR2 FQNNGV, per germline. Trimming took 1 base from V and 0 from J, leaving 8 bases between them. This CDR3 spans 15 amino acids. CDR3 sequence (DNA): TGTGCCAGCAGCTTAGGGACAGTTAGCACAGATACGCAGTATTTT. Translated: CASSLGTVSTDTQYF.

This clonotype has at least ten counts. V gene TRBV7-6 combines with J gene TRBJ2-5; D possibly corresponds to TRBD2 (6 bases). This CDR3 has 16 amino acids. Trimming took 2 bases from V and 5 from J, leaving 18 bases between them. Germline V lookup: CDR1 SGHVS, CDR2 FNYEAQ. The CDR3 sequence is CASSLLEGGAFETQYF. CDR3 DNA sequence: TGTGCCAGCAGCTTACTGGAGGGCGGGGCGTTTGAGACCCAGTACTTC.

This clonotype was recorded at least ten times. The DNA of the CDR3 is TGCAGTGCTAGAGACCAAGCGGGGGCCCAAGAGACCCAGTACTTC. Translating gives CSARDQAGAQETQYF. The chain uses TRBV20-1 and TRBJ2-5; 8 positions match TRBD2. The V segment lost 0 bases and the J segment 1 base; nucleotides outside the gene matches: 4. This CDR3 is 15 amino acids long. Per the germline V gene, CDR1 is DFQATT and CDR2 is SNEGSKA (reference sequence).

This clonotype was seen ten or more times. This chain joins TRBV20-1 and TRBJ2-7; 8 nucleotides align to TRBD1. V lost 3 bases and J lost 5; bases outside the gene matches: 9. The CDR3 covers 14 residues. Germline V gives CDR1 DFQATT, CDR2 SNEGSKA (reference sequence). This chain's CDR3 is CSASPATGAHEQYF. The CDR3 DNA reads as TGCAGTGCTAGTCCGGCGACAGGGGCCCACGAGCAGTACTTC.